Shown below are 22 T cell receptor beta chains from a single sample sequenced in a study of T cells in Graves' hyperthyroidism and ophthalmopathy. RNA transcripts gave rise to amplified TCR beta CDR3 regions. First-round RT-PCR targeting the TCR CDR3 was performed with the HTBI primer set. TCRdb analysed the multiplex PCR reads with MiXCR anew, one entry per CDR3 protein. The sample holds 300,000 to 450,000 distinct CDR3 sequences; 15% to 19% are singletons and the top ten take 28%. The sequenced material came from blood. The receptors stem from a woman between 18 and 29 years old with Graves' hyperthyroidism that later progressed to Graves' ophthalmopathy.

This clonotype was counted at least ten times. The V and J genes are TRBV2 and TRBJ1-2; D gene unclear. CDR1 SNHLY and CDR2 FYNNEI come from the germline V gene. This CDR3 region has 15 residues. The ends were cut back, 3 bases at V and 2 bases at J, with 13 bases in the middle. The CDR3 loop is CASSDERTLNYGYTF. The CDR3 coding sequence is TGTGCCAGCAGTGACGAGAGGACCCTAAACTATGGCTACACCTTC. Full variable domain (missing parts from reference TRBV2 and TRBJ1-2): EPEVTQTPSHQVTQMGQEVILRCVPISNHLYFYWYRQILGQKVEFLVSFYNNEISEKSEIFDDQFSVERPDGSNFTLKIRSTKLEDSAMYFCASSDERTLNYGYTFGSGTRLTVV.

The chain employs TRBV6-2 or TRBV6-3 and TRBJ2-7, with TRBD1 matching over 8 bases. The CDR3 runs to 15 residues. Looked up from germline, CDR1 is MNHEY and CDR2 is SVGEGT. Germline trimming cut 5 bases from V and 2 bases from J; bases unmatched to any gene: 8. The CDR3 reads CASSKLSTGAYEQYF. The CDR3 DNA sequence: TGTGCCAGCAGTAAACTTTCGACAGGGGCCTACGAGCAGTACTTC.

CDR3 in amino acids: CASRTGVVATGELFF. The CDR3 DNA is TGTGCCAGCAGGACGGGGGTTGTCGCGACCGGGGAGCTGTTTTTT. This chain links TRBV6-2 or TRBV6-3 with TRBJ2-2, with D perhaps matching TRBD2 (6 bases). V was shortened by 6 bases and J by 5 bases, with 16 bases between the two germline ends. Germline V CDR1 and CDR2: MNHEY, SVGEGT. This CDR3 comprises 15 residues.

This clonotype has only a few counts. The V and J genes are TRBV3-1 and TRBJ1-2, with D maybe TRBD1 (6 bases). The germline V and J ends were trimmed by 3 bases and 2 bases, with 13 bases remaining between them. The CDR3 runs 15 residues. Germline V gives CDR1 LGHDT, CDR2 YNNKEL (reference sequence). This chain's CDR3 is CASSHGTGLNYGYTF. As DNA, the CDR3 is TGTGCCAGCAGCCATGGAACAGGGCTAAACTATGGCTACACCTTC.

The chain carries TRBV20-1 and TRBJ2-1; 14 positions agree with TRBD2. With 5 bases clipped from V and 3 bases from J, the junction kept 3 bases outside the gene matches. Germline values: CDR1 DFQATT, CDR2 SNEGSKA (reference sequence). The CDR3 covers 15 residues. CDR3 sequence reads: CSAGGLAGDYNEQFF. Written as DNA, the CDR3 is TGCAGTGCTGGGGGACTAGCGGGAGACTACAATGAGCAGTTCTTC.

This clonotype appeared a single time. This chain links TRBV12-5 with TRBJ2-7, with D possibly being TRBD1 or TRBD2 (6 bases each). Germline V gives CDR1 LGHNT, CDR2 FRNRAP. The V end was cut by 4 bases, the J end by 4 bases, with 29 bases between. This CDR3 has 19 residues. The CDR3 DNA reads TGTGCTAGTGGTTCTTTGGCTAGGGGGGATTCGGAGCTAAGGTACGAGCAGTACTTC. Translation: CASGSLARGDSELRYEQYF.

This clonotype was observed many times. This chain uses TRBV20-1 with TRBJ2-1, with D perhaps matching TRBD1 (7 bases). V was clipped by 0 bases and J by 5 bases, with 11 bases between them. From germline, CDR1 is DFQATT and CDR2 SNEGSKA (reference sequence). CDR3 length: 14 residues. As DNA, the CDR3 is TGCAGTGCTAGAGACAGGGGGGCGGACAATGAGCAGTTCTTC. As protein: CSARDRGADNEQFF.

The sample holds many counts of this clonotype. The chain joins TRBV13 to TRBJ2-3, with 10 bases aligning to TRBD2. The CDR3 extends over 18 amino acids. CDR1 PRHDT and CDR2 FYEKMQ come from the germline V gene (reference sequence). Trimming took 4 bases from V and 0 from J; bases not matched to a gene: 10. The CDR3 coding sequence is TGTGCCAGCAGCTCCAACGCAGCGGGAGGGCGTAGCACAGATACGCAGTATTTT. It specifies CASSSNAAGGRSTDTQYF.

V and J are TRBV7-6 and TRBJ2-1; TRBD1 matches 7 bases. The junction had 4 bases not matched to a gene; V was cut back by 6 bases and J by 2 bases. CDR1 is SGHVS, CDR2 FNYEAQ, per germline. The CDR3 consists of 14 residues. This CDR3 is CASSRQGAYNEQFF. The CDR3, as DNA: TGTGCCAGCAGTCGACAGGGCGCCTACAATGAGCAGTTCTTC.

There are many counts of this clonotype. Written as DNA, the CDR3 is TGTGCCAGCAGCCCTCTATATGCCGGGAGGGAACGGGATACGCAGTATTTT. Protein: CASSPLYAGRERDTQYF. The V and J genes are TRBV7-3 and TRBJ2-3; 8 bases map to TRBD2. The junction had 16 bases not matched to a gene; V was cut back by 5 bases and J by 6 bases. CDR3 length equals 17 residues. Germline V gene data show CDR1 as SGHTA and CDR2 as FQGTGA. The full variable domain, in which reference TRBV7-3 and TRBJ2-3 provide the parts outside the CDR3, is GAGVSQTPSNKVTEKGKYVELRCDPISGHTALYWYRQSLGQGPEFLIYFQGTGAADDSGLPNDRFFAVRPEGSVSTLKIQRTERGDSAVYLCASSPLYAGRERDTQYFGPGTRLTVL.

The chain recombines TRBV27 with TRBJ2-5; TRBD2 matches 7 bases. V lost 3 bases to trimming and J lost 2 bases; unmatched junction nucleotides: 9. There are 16 residues in the CDR3. CDR1 MNHEY and CDR2 SMNVEV come from the germline V gene (reference sequence). Written as DNA, the CDR3 is TGTGCCAGCAGTTTGGGACTAACTACTTCTCAAGAGACCCAGTACTTC. Amino acids: CASSLGLTTSQETQYF.

This clonotype was observed many times. This rearrangement joins TRBV10-2 to TRBJ2-1; no definite D call. CDR1 is WSHSY and CDR2 is SAAADI in the germline V gene. The CDR3 covers 18 residues. Trimming shortened V by 2 bases and J by 3 bases, and 20 bases separated the two germline ends. CDR3 protein: CASSEPYRKYVYYNEQFF. The CDR3 DNA follows: TGCGCCAGCAGTGAGCCGTATCGGAAGTACGTTTACTACAATGAGCAGTTCTTC.

This clonotype was recorded at least ten times. This chain connects TRBV13 to TRBJ2-3; 13 positions agree with TRBD2. The length of the CDR3 is 18 residues. V shed 5 bases, J shed 2 bases, and the junction held 10 bases outside the gene matches. From germline, CDR1 is PRHDT and CDR2 FYEKMQ (reference sequence). For the CDR3, the DNA is TGTGCCAGCAGCCTACGGACTAGCGGGGGCCCCACCACAGATACGCAGTATTTT. This translates into CASSLRTSGGPTTDTQYF.

The table lists this clonotype with many counts. The rearrangement uses TRBV28 and TRBJ2-5; 12 positions match TRBD2. V was pared by 4 bases and J by 6 bases, with 9 bases of the junction left unmatched. This CDR3 has 16 residues. Germline CDR1 and CDR2: MDHEN and SYDVKM. The CDR3 bases are TGTGCCAGCAGTTCACCTAGCGGGAGGGCCAGAAAGACCCAGTACTTC. It specifies CASSSPSGRARKTQYF. The full variable domain, rest sourced from reference TRBV28 and TRBJ2-5, is DVKVTQSSRYLVKRTGEKVFLECVQDMDHENMFWYRQDPGLGLRLIYFSYDVKMKEKGDIPEGYSVSREKKERFSLILESASTNQTSMYLCASSSPSGRARKTQYFGPGTRLLVL.

The table lists this clonotype with many counts. The V and J genes are TRBV28 and TRBJ1-2, with D possibly being TRBD1 (5 bases). This CDR3 is 17 amino acids long. V was pared by 7 bases and J by 4 bases, with 25 bases between. Germline lookup yields CDR1 MDHEN and CDR2 SYDVKM. DNA of the CDR3: TGTGCCAGCACCGGGGGGGATATACCTGTTTTTGTCTATGGCTACACCTTC. It codes for CASTGGDIPVFVYGYTF.

This clonotype occurred many times. The chain uses TRBV20-1 and TRBJ2-7; D possibly corresponds to TRBD1 (5 bases). From germline, CDR1 is DFQATT and CDR2 SNEGSKA (reference sequence). The CDR3 runs 13 residues. Between the trimmed V and J ends, which lost 7 bases and 1 base, there was a span of 14 bases. The CDR3, as DNA: TGCAGTGGATCGGACAAACTTTCCTACGAGCAGTACTTC. This encodes CSGSDKLSYEQYF.

In this sample, this clonotype turned up many times. The chain carries TRBV4-2 and TRBJ2-7; 8 bases fit TRBD2. Trimming took 4 bases from V and 0 from J; bases not matched to a gene: 5. Germline V CDR1 and CDR2: LGHNA, YNFKEQ. This CDR3 spans 15 amino acids. The CDR3 region is CASSRPSGSSYEQYF. The CDR3, as DNA: TGTGCCAGCAGCCGCCCCAGCGGGAGCTCCTACGAGCAGTACTTC.

The chain couples TRBV7-2 to TRBJ2-4, with TRBD1 identical over 8 bases. The germline V gene has CDR1 SGHTA and CDR2 FQGNSA. Trimming at V came to 5 bases and at J to 7 bases, leaving 7 bases not matched to a gene. The CDR3 totals 14 residues. The CDR3 loop is CASSRGQGVNIQYF. The CDR3 DNA reads as TGTGCCAGCAGCCGAGGACAGGGCGTCAACATTCAGTACTTC.

This clonotype appeared many times. This sequence joins TRBV12-3 or TRBV12-4 and TRBJ2-7, with D unclear. Trimming took 6 bases from V and 4 from J, leaving 13 bases between them. This CDR3 spans 13 amino acids. The CDR3 region is CASSQVFEYEQYF. CDR3 bases: TGTGCCAGCAGCCAAGTCTTCGAATACGAGCAGTACTTC.

This clonotype appeared many times. The CDR3, as DNA: TGTGCCAGCAGCGCCCTAAAGAACACTGAAGCTTTCTTT. It is translated as CASSALKNTEAFF. The chain links TRBV7-9 to TRBJ1-1; D call uncertain. V gave up 5 bases and J gave up 1 base, with 8 bases separating them. The CDR3 has 13 amino acids. Germline CDR1 is SEHNR and CDR2 is FQNEAQ (reference sequence). The complete variable domain, with remaining parts taken from reference TRBV7-9 and TRBJ1-1, reads DTGVSQNPRHKITKRGQNVTFRCDPISEHNRLYWYRQTLGQGPEFLTYFQNEAQLEKSRLLSDRFSAERPKGSFSTLEIQRTEQGDSAMYLCASSALKNTEAFFGQGTRLTVV.

This sequence joins TRBV4-1 and TRBJ2-1; 8 positions agree with TRBD1. J lost 5 bases, V lost 1 base, and 1 base had no gene match. This CDR3 is built from 14 residues. Germline V CDR1 and CDR2: MGHRA, YSYEKL. CDR3 protein: CASSQVQGDNEQFF. CDR3 DNA: TGCGCCAGCAGCCAAGTACAGGGGGACAATGAGCAGTTCTTC.

This clonotype was picked up a small number of times. V gene TRBV27 combines with J gene TRBJ1-1, with 7 bases lining up with TRBD1. This CDR3 is built from 13 residues. Per the germline V gene, CDR1 is MNHEY and CDR2 is SMNVEV (reference sequence). The junction had 5 bases not matched to a gene; V was cut back by 5 bases and J by 5 bases. The CDR3 reads CASSLQGMTEAFF. As DNA, the CDR3 is TGTGCCAGCAGTCTACAGGGGATGACTGAAGCTTTCTTT.